A selection of T cell receptor beta chains follows, all from one sample in a study of response to subunit inactivated influenza vaccine. TCRdb recomputed calls from the RT-PCR reads with MiXCR, one row per CDR3 protein. The data contain roughly 520,000 distinct CDR3 sequences, around 25% of them seen just once; the ten biggest clones take up 1.9%. The source material was CD4+ T cells sorted from PBMCs, sampled around 5 days after vaccination. Receptors originate from a man between 45 and 60 years old who received an inactivated influenza vaccine. CDR3s include the opening cysteine and the closing phenylalanine or tryptophan. D genes are given only for firm matches. Clone size is shown for a subset of rows, as once, few, many or a class of expanded clone.

CDR3aa	CDR3nt	abundance	d_gene	j_gene	v_gene
CASSPSLYQETQYF	TGTGCCAGCTCACCCTCTTTATACCAAGAGACCCAGTACTTC	NA	NA	TRBJ2-5	TRBV18
CASRLTGEQYF	TGTGCCAGCAGGTTGACAGGGGAGCAGTACTTC	NA	TRBD1	TRBJ2-7	TRBV6-2/TRBV6-3
CASSIRDRVVGANVLTF	TGTGCCAGCAGTATCCGGGACAGGGTGGTTGGGGCCAACGTCCTGACTTTC	NA	TRBD1	TRBJ2-6	TRBV12-3/TRBV12-4
CASSQEHRMNTEAFF	TGCGCCAGCAGCCAAGAACACAGAATGAACACTGAAGCTTTCTTT	few	NA	TRBJ1-1	TRBV4-1
CASSYGAGWSNQPQHF	TGTGCCAGCAGCTACGGGGCGGGGTGGAGCAATCAGCCCCAGCATTTT	few	NA	TRBJ1-5	TRBV6-2/TRBV6-3
CSAREVSYNSPLHF	TGCAGTGCTAGGGAGGTCTCCTATAATTCACCCCTCCACTTT	NA	NA	TRBJ1-6	TRBV20-1
CATSDPRTGHDTQYF	TGTGCCACCAGTGATCCCCGGACAGGGCACGATACGCAGTATTTT	NA	TRBD1	TRBJ2-3	TRBV24-1
CASRTQGGGSGTEAFF	TGTGCCAGCAGGACCCAGGGAGGGGGGTCGGGCACTGAAGCTTTCTTT	many	NA	TRBJ1-1	TRBV7-2
CASSAGLAASNEQFF	TGTGCCAGCAGCGCGGGACTAGCGGCCAGCAATGAGCAGTTCTTC	few	TRBD2	TRBJ2-1	TRBV7-9
CASSYSGGPRFF	TGTGCCAGCAGTTACTCGGGGGGTCCCCGGTTCTTC	few	NA	TRBJ2-1	TRBV6-5
CASSYQLAGGRYEQYF	TGTGCCAGCAGTTACCAACTAGCGGGAGGGCGCTACGAGCAGTACTTC	few	TRBD2	TRBJ2-7	TRBV7-2
CASSASTGRETQYF	TGTGCCAGCAGCGCGAGTACAGGGAGAGAGACCCAGTACTTC	few	NA	TRBJ2-5	TRBV7-2
CASSLGQGQSTDTQYF	TGTGCCAGCAGCTTAGGCCAGGGACAGTCCACAGATACGCAGTATTTT	few	TRBD1	TRBJ2-3	TRBV7-2
CASSSRGTQETQYF	TGTGCCAGCAGCTCAAGGGGGACACAGGAGACCCAGTACTTC	NA	NA	TRBJ2-5	TRBV7-2